This T cell receptor (beta chain) came from a study of T cells in Graves' hyperthyroidism and ophthalmopathy. Amplification targeted TCR beta CDR3 regions from RNA transcripts. During a first-round RT-PCR of the TCR CDR3, the HTBI primer set was used. Using its own MiXCR run on the multiplex PCR reads, TCRdb lists one record per CDR3 protein. The table has 400,000 to 600,000 distinct CDR3 sequences, roughly 15% seen once. Patients with ophthalmopathy all had a Clinical Activity Score of at least 3, a NOSPECS grade of at least 4 and duration under 3 months. Each diagnosis was grounded in clinical symptoms, serum thyroxine and TRAb, thyroid ultrasound, and orbital computed tomography. V gave up 5 bases and J gave up 4 bases; unmatched junction bases: 2. Germline loops: CDR1 MNHEY, CDR2 SVGEGT. This CDR3 comprises 14 residues. The study's findings and limits: The majority of expanded thyroid clonotypes above 0.001 also appeared in blood.

This clonotype was seen more than once but under ten times. Its target is not known. The chain uses TRBV6-2 or TRBV6-3 and TRBJ2-1; 10 nucleotides line up with TRBD2. The receptor comes from a woman in her 30s with Graves' ophthalmopathy. The specimen sequenced was blood. In DNA form, the CDR3 reads TGTGCCAGCAGTGGACTAGCGGTGTACAATGAGCAGTTCTTC. Its translation: CASSGLAVYNEQFF.